The 27 T cell receptor beta chains presented below share a single source sample, sequenced in a study of T cell changes during pregnancy in multiple sclerosis (dated by TCRdb to the late 2010s). Libraries were prepared through the immunoSEQ multiplex PCR assay. The table was pulled from immuneACCESS by TCRdb, which kept in-frame rearrangements only. Such tables lose some clones; where checked, under half of the loss comes from unresolved V genes, and the rest has no known cause. This sample is represented by 40,000 to 65,000 clones; around 94% of them were singletons. The ten top clones hold around 0.25% of the sample. The sample was CD4+ T cells from peripheral blood mononuclear cells, taken in the third trimester of pregnancy. These receptors came from a female donor with multiple sclerosis, enrolled in a pregnancy study.

The rearrangement joins TRBV28 to TRBJ1-3, with no clear D. Germline CDR1 MDHEN, CDR2 SYDVKM. The CDR3 is 14 amino acids. V shed 5 bases and J shed 2 bases, with 10 bases lying between them. CDR3 bases: TGTGCCAGCAGTCTCCTCGGGGCTGGAAACACCATATATTTT. It encodes CASSLLGAGNTIYF. The variable domain in full, with the rest retrieved from reference TRBV28 and TRBJ1-3, is DVKVTQSSRYLVKRTGEKVFLECVQDMDHENMFWYRQDPGLGLRLIYFSYDVKMKEKGDIPEGYSVSREKKERFSLILESASTNQTSMYLCASSLLGAGNTIYFGEGSWLTVV.

The chain joins TRBV9 to TRBJ1-3; D might be TRBD1 (6 bases). The CDR3 is made up of 15 amino acids. Germline values: CDR1 SGDLS, CDR2 YYNGEE. Deletions cut 1 base from V and 8 bases from J, with 16 bases between. CDR3 sequence: CASSVFRGDGDTIYF. CDR3 coding DNA: TGTGCCAGCAGCGTATTCAGGGGTGATGGGGACACCATATATTTT.

This clone was counted once. CDR3 loop: CASSVRQGRGANEKLFF. In DNA, the CDR3 is TGTGCCAGCAGCGTCCGACAGGGGAGAGGGGCTAATGAAAAACTGTTTTTT. This sequence joins TRBV13 and TRBJ1-4, with 8 bases lining up with TRBD1. V dropped 5 bases and J dropped 3; count of bases not matched to a gene: 11. Per the germline V gene, CDR1 is PRHDT and CDR2 is FYEKMQ (reference sequence). This CDR3 spans 17 amino acids. The variable domain in full, with the rest retrieved from reference TRBV13 and TRBJ1-4, is AAGVIQSPRHLIKEKRETATLKCYPIPRHDTVYWYQQGPGQDPQFLISFYEKMQSDKGSIPDRFSAQQFSDYHSELNMSSLELGDSALYFCASSVRQGRGANEKLFFGSGTQLSVL.

The chain couples TRBV30 to TRBJ2-3; TRBD2 matches at 11 bases. CDR3 length equals 15 residues. Germline V CDR1 and CDR2: GTSNPN, SVGIG (reference sequence). J was trimmed by 4 bases and V by 0 bases; bases with no gene match: 3. The CDR3 sequence is CAWSVKLAGADTQYF. The CDR3 region has the DNA TGTGCCTGGAGTGTAAAACTAGCGGGAGCAGATACGCAGTATTTT.

This chain uses TRBV28 with TRBJ1-5; tentatively, D is TRBD1 (5 bases). Germline values: CDR1 MDHEN, CDR2 SYDVKM. This CDR3 has 15 amino acids. Trimming shortened V by 3 bases and J by 2 bases, and 11 bases separated the two germline ends. CDR3 in amino acids: CASSFGGDGNQPQHF. CDR3 bases: TGTGCCAGCAGTTTCGGAGGGGACGGCAATCAGCCCCAGCATTTT.

The J gene is TRBJ1-5, the V gene TRBV6-5; D ambiguous. CDR1 and CDR2 from the germline V gene are MNHEY and SVGAGI. V lost 5 bases to trimming and J lost 4 bases, with 9 bases between them. The CDR3 covers 13 residues. The DNA of the CDR3 is TGTGCCAGCAGTGCTCGCGGTAATCAGCCCCAGCATTTT. It encodes CASSARGNQPQHF.

V is TRBV7-3 and J is TRBJ1-1; D possibly corresponds to TRBD1 (5 bases). Germline CDR1 reads SGHTA; CDR2 reads FQGTGA. The CDR3 has 13 residues. Deletions cut 5 bases from V and 4 bases from J, with 11 bases between. CDR3 sequence: CASSPSRGTEAFF. Here the CDR3 DNA reads TGTGCCAGCAGCCCCTCAAGGGGCACTGAAGCTTTCTTT.

This rearrangement joins TRBV5-1 to TRBJ2-3, with TRBD2 as a possible D gene (6 bases). The V gene's germline CDR1 is SGHRS and CDR2 YFSETQ. Deletions cut 2 bases from V and 5 bases from J, with 12 bases between. There are 14 residues in the CDR3. CDR3 residues: CASSLDGSGDTQYF. The CDR3 nucleotides are TGCGCCAGCAGCTTAGACGGGAGTGGAGATACGCAGTATTTT.

V usage is TRBV2 and J usage is TRBJ2-2, with unresolved D. The CDR3 has 12 amino acids. Germline assignment: CDR1 SNHLY and CDR2 FYNNEI. The germline V and J ends were trimmed by 6 bases and 8 bases, with 10 bases remaining between them. The CDR3 DNA follows: TGTGCCAGCAGCGTAATCGTGGGGGAGCTGTTTTTT. Amino acids: CASSVIVGELFF.

The chain has TRBV7-2 and TRBJ1-5, with D maybe TRBD1 (5 bases). The ends were cut back, 5 bases at V and 0 bases at J, with 11 bases in the middle. The CDR3 extends over 15 amino acids. CDR1 is SGHTA and CDR2 is FQGNSA in the germline V gene. In DNA form, the CDR3 reads TGTGCCAGCAGCGACCGGGGGATTAGCAATCAGCCCCAGCATTTT. Its translation is CASSDRGISNQPQHF.

V gene TRBV18 combines with J gene TRBJ1-1; a possible D gene is TRBD1 (6 bases). Germline values: CDR1 KGHSH, CDR2 LQKENI. The CDR3 contains 13 residues. Trimming shortened V by 3 bases and J by 6 bases, and 11 bases separated the two germline ends. CDR3 sequence reads: CASSPTQGSEAFF. The CDR3 DNA is TGTGCCAGCTCACCGACACAGGGTTCTGAAGCTTTCTTT.

In its sample, this clone was seen once. The chain combines TRBV7-8 with TRBJ2-7; 10 bases are shared with TRBD2. J gave up 0 bases and V 4 bases, and 15 bases lay outside the gene matches. The CDR3 is 19 amino acids. The germline V gene encodes CDR1 SGHVS and CDR2 FQNEAQ. The CDR3 spells CASSSILASGRGISYEQYF. The DNA of the CDR3 is TGTGCCAGCAGCTCTATCCTTGCTAGCGGGAGAGGCATCTCCTACGAGCAGTACTTC.

The chain employs TRBV10-3 and TRBJ1-4; D is perhaps TRBD1 (6 bases). Germline loops: CDR1 ENHRY, CDR2 SYGVKD. The CDR3 is made up of 16 amino acids. V shed 0 bases and J shed 4 bases, with 12 bases lying between them. CDR3 sequence (DNA): TGTGCCATCAGTGAGTCGGGGACAAGGAGTAATGAAAAACTGTTTTTT. This gives the protein CAISESGTRSNEKLFF.

The V call is TRBV2, the J call TRBJ2-7; 7 nucleotides match TRBD2. The CDR3 is 11 amino acids. V lost 4 bases to trimming and J lost 9 bases; unmatched junction nucleotides: 3. CDR1 and CDR2 from the germline V gene are SNHLY and FYNNEI. Here the CDR3 DNA reads TGTGCCAGCAGTGTTGGGGAGGGGCAGTACTTC. This sequence encodes CASSVGEGQYF. Combining the CDR3 with reference TRBV2 and TRBJ2-7 gives the whole variable domain EPEVTQTPSHQVTQMGQEVILRCVPISNHLYFYWYRQILGQKVEFLVSFYNNEISEKSEIFDDQFSVERPDGSNFTLKIRSTKLEDSAMYFCASSVGEGQYFGPGTRLTVT.

The chain has TRBV6-5 and TRBJ1-6, with TRBD1 as a possible D gene (6 bases). Germline V lookup: CDR1 MNHEY, CDR2 SVGAGI. This CDR3 has 15 residues. Trimming removed 6 bases at V and 0 bases at J, with 9 bases between. CDR3 region: CASRTGSSYNSPLHF. The CDR3 coding sequence is TGTGCCAGCAGAACAGGGAGCTCCTATAATTCACCCCTCCACTTT.

CDR3 residues: CASSLGDRVDQPQHF. The DNA for the CDR3 is TGTGCCAGCAGCTTGGGGGACAGGGTCGATCAGCCCCAGCATTTT. The rearrangement joins TRBV5-6 to TRBJ1-5; TRBD1 agrees at 9 bases. CDR3 length: 15 amino acids. With 0 bases clipped from V and 5 bases from J, the junction kept 3 bases outside the gene matches. Germline V CDR1 and CDR2: SGHDT, YYEEEE.

The chain is built from TRBV7-9 and TRBJ2-5; D remains unclear. CDR1 is SEHNR and CDR2 is FQNEAQ in the germline V gene (reference sequence). V dropped 5 bases and J dropped 2 bases, with 9 bases sitting between them. This CDR3 is 13 amino acids long. CDR3 sequence: CASSQNGQETQYF. The CDR3 coding sequence is TGTGCCAGCAGCCAGAACGGGCAAGAGACCCAGTACTTC.

The chain is built from TRBV14 and TRBJ2-5, with TRBD2 identical over 10 bases. Germline V gene lookup returns CDR1 SGHDN and CDR2 FVKESK. Germline trimming cut 2 bases from V and 1 base from J; bases unmatched to any gene: 10. The CDR3 covers 18 residues. DNA of the CDR3: TGTGCCAGCAGCCAATACCCCCCGACTAGCGGGCGCCAAGAGACCCAGTACTTC. Its translation: CASSQYPPTSGRQETQYF. Full variable domain (remainder filled in from reference TRBV14 and TRBJ2-5): EAGVTQFPSHSVIEKGQTVTLRCDPISGHDNLYWYRRVMGKEIKFLLHFVKESKQDESGMPNNRFLAERTGGTYSTLKVQPAELEDSGVYFCASSQYPPTSGRQETQYFGPGTRLLVL.

This chain uses TRBV2 with TRBJ2-5; 10 bases agree with TRBD2. Germline V gene sequence: CDR1 SNHLY, CDR2 FYNNEI. V was clipped by 6 bases and J by 2 bases; unmatched bases: 12. The CDR3 sequence is 17 residues long. The CDR3 region is CASRDRTSGTTQETQYF. CDR3 nucleotides: TGTGCCAGCAGGGATAGGACTAGCGGCACAACGCAAGAGACCCAGTACTTC.

The genes are TRBV18 and TRBJ1-4; D might be TRBD1 (5 bases). This CDR3 is built from 13 residues. Trimming left V 2 bases short and J 7 bases short, with 8 bases between. The germline V gene has CDR1 KGHSH and CDR2 LQKENI. CDR3 DNA: TGTGCCAGCTCACCAAGGGGTCGTGAAAAACTGTTTTTT. Protein: CASSPRGREKLFF.

The V and J genes are TRBV4-2 and TRBJ1-2; D perhaps matches TRBD1 (5 bases). Germline values: CDR1 LGHNA, CDR2 YNFKEQ. Deletions cut 0 bases from V and 4 bases from J, with 12 bases between. The CDR3 totals 15 residues. In nucleotides, the CDR3 is TGTGCCAGCAGCCAAGATCTAGGGGTTACCTATGGCTACACCTTC. Translated: CASSQDLGVTYGYTF.

J is TRBJ2-1 and V is TRBV2; the match to TRBD2 covers 16 bases. The germline CDR1 and CDR2 sequences are SNHLY and FYNNEI. There are 17 residues in the CDR3. With 2 bases clipped from V and 10 bases from J, the junction kept 8 bases outside the gene matches. CDR3 sequence: CASSEREGLAGGREQFF. CDR3 DNA: TGTGCCAGCAGTGAAAGGGAGGGACTAGCGGGAGGGAGAGAGCAGTTCTTC.

This clone has just one count. J is TRBJ1-1 and V is TRBV9; D gene unclear. From germline, CDR1 is SGDLS and CDR2 YYNGEE. The CDR3 is 16 residues long. V lost 0 bases and J 3 bases, leaving 15 bases between the germline ends. CDR3 in amino acids: CASSVGVRRSDTEAFF. The CDR3 bases are TGTGCCAGCAGCGTAGGAGTGCGGCGGTCGGACACTGAAGCTTTCTTT.

This clone was detected only once. The chain is built from TRBV6-1 and TRBJ1-5, with 7 bases fitting TRBD1. The CDR3 is made up of 15 amino acids. Trimming at V came to 3 bases and at J to 3 bases, leaving 5 bases not matched to a gene. The germline gives CDR1 MNHNS, CDR2 SASEGT. In DNA form, the CDR3 reads TGTGCCAGCAGTGAGGGGGACAGATACAATCAGCCCCAGCATTTT. Translation gives CASSEGDRYNQPQHF.

The chain uses TRBV19 and TRBJ2-2; TRBD1 matches at 9 bases. Germline CDR1 LNHDA, CDR2 SQIVND (reference sequence). The CDR3 is 13 residues long. Trimming at V came to 9 bases and at J to 6 bases, leaving 5 bases not matched to a gene. The CDR3 coding sequence is TGTGCCAGCCGGGACAGGGTGGCCGGGGAGCTGTTTTTT. It is translated as CASRDRVAGELFF.

There are a few counts of this clone. V and J are TRBV27 and TRBJ1-5; 8 nucleotides match TRBD1. Unmatched junction bases numbered 14, after V lost 6 bases and J lost 1 base. Germline loops: CDR1 MNHEY, CDR2 SMNVEV (reference sequence). The CDR3 has 18 amino acids. In DNA form, the CDR3 reads TGTGCCAGCAGCATATACGGACAGGGACAATACAGCAATCAGCCCCAGCATTTT. Translating gives CASSIYGQGQYSNQPQHF.

The CDR3 spells CASSAPGGGGRETQYF. The CDR3 DNA reads TGTGCCAGCAGTGCCCCCGGAGGGGGCGGGCGGGAGACCCAGTACTTC. The genes are TRBV6-1 and TRBJ2-5; maybe TRBD1 (7 bases). Trimming left V 4 bases short and J 5 bases short, with 20 bases between. Germline CDR1 reads MNHNS; CDR2 reads SASEGT. The CDR3 sequence is 16 residues long.